A selection of T cell receptor beta chains follows, all from one sample in a study of T cell repertoires in cytomegalovirus infection. TCRdb independently ran MiXCR on the reads; one entry per CDR3 protein. Of roughly 120,000 distinct CDR3 sequences in the sample, about 31% were seen once. Their antigens are not known. Specimen: CD8+ T cells from cultured PBMCs, collected from culture after CMV antigen stimulation. Receptors originate from a human donor in good health (CMV status not recorded). Some clones in this sample may be carry-over from other donors' samples. CDR3s include the opening cysteine and the closing phenylalanine or tryptophan. D genes are given only for firm matches. Expanded clones get a size class; other rows say once, few or many, or leave the size out.

D gene: -; J gene: TRBJ2-7; clone size: -; V gene: TRBV12-3/TRBV12-4; CDR3 protein: CASSLVTVTEQYF; CDR3 DNA: TGTGCCAGCAGTTTAGTCACTGTTACCGAGCAGTACTTC
D gene: -; J gene: TRBJ2-3; clone size: -; V gene: TRBV9; CDR3 protein: CASSVGGASTDTQYF; CDR3 DNA: TGTGCCAGCAGCGTCGGCGGGGCTAGCACAGATACGCAGTATTTT
D gene: TRBD1; J gene: TRBJ2-3; clone size: -; V gene: TRBV6-6; CDR3 protein: CASSLDRGPDTQYF; CDR3 DNA: TGTGCCAGCAGCCTCGACAGGGGCCCAGATACGCAGTATTTT
D gene: -; J gene: TRBJ1-1; clone size: -; V gene: TRBV2; CDR3 protein: CASRGRGSAFF; CDR3 DNA: TGTGCCAGCAGGGGCAGGGGATCCGCTTTCTTT
D gene: -; J gene: TRBJ2-3; clone size: few; V gene: TRBV7-6; CDR3 protein: CASSLSGGTDTQYF; CDR3 DNA: TGTGCCAGCAGCTTGTCAGGGGGCACAGATACGCAGTATTTT
D gene: TRBD2; J gene: TRBJ2-3; clone size: many; V gene: TRBV7-2; CDR3 protein: CASSLVGGADTQYF; CDR3 DNA: TGTGCCAGCAGCTTAGTCGGGGGGGCAGATACGCAGTATTTT
D gene: -; J gene: TRBJ2-7; clone size: many; V gene: TRBV5-4; CDR3 protein: CASSLYPSSEQYF; CDR3 DNA: TGTGCCAGCAGCTTATACCCCTCGAGCGAGCAGTACTTC
D gene: -; J gene: TRBJ2-7; clone size: once; V gene: TRBV7-6; CDR3 protein: CASSSAKTRVWEQYF; CDR3 DNA: TGTGCCAGCAGCTCAGCAAAGACCAGGGTCTGGGAGCAGTACTTC
D gene: TRBD1; J gene: TRBJ2-6; clone size: -; V gene: TRBV6-5; CDR3 protein: CASSWGQSSGANVLTF; CDR3 DNA: TGTGCCAGCAGTTGGGGACAGAGCTCTGGGGCCAACGTCCTGACTTTC
D gene: TRBD2; J gene: TRBJ2-3; clone size: -; V gene: TRBV11-3; CDR3 protein: CASSGRTSGGAVTQYF; CDR3 DNA: TGTGCCAGCAGCGGCCGGACTAGCGGGGGGGCAGTTACGCAGTATTTT
D gene: -; J gene: TRBJ2-3; clone size: -; V gene: TRBV19; CDR3 protein: CASSLRLEPDTQYF; CDR3 DNA: TGTGCCAGTAGTCTCCGACTAGAACCAGATACGCAGTATTTT
D gene: -; J gene: TRBJ1-4; clone size: few; V gene: TRBV6-5; CDR3 protein: CASSYSHNEKLFF; CDR3 DNA: TGTGCCAGCAGTTACAGCCATAATGAAAAACTGTTTTTT
D gene: -; J gene: TRBJ2-1; clone size: few; V gene: TRBV7-9; CDR3 protein: CASSSFTDNEQFF; CDR3 DNA: TGTGCCAGCAGCTCGTTTACTGATAATGAGCAGTTCTTC
D gene: -; J gene: TRBJ2-3; clone size: -; V gene: TRBV20-1; CDR3 protein: CSAREVRGPSTDTQYF; CDR3 DNA: TGCAGTGCTAGAGAGGTCCGGGGGCCCAGCACAGATACGCAGTATTTT
D gene: TRBD1; J gene: TRBJ2-3; clone size: -; V gene: TRBV28; CDR3 protein: CASSSRLGQGPTDTQYF; CDR3 DNA: TGTGCCAGCAGTTCCCGTTTGGGACAGGGACCCACAGATACGCAGTATTTT
D gene: TRBD1; J gene: TRBJ2-7; clone size: many; V gene: TRBV2; CDR3 protein: CASSEHLGQGAYEQYF; CDR3 DNA: TGTGCCAGCAGTGAACATTTGGGACAGGGGGCCTACGAGCAGTACTTC
D gene: TRBD1; J gene: TRBJ1-5; clone size: -; V gene: TRBV15; CDR3 protein: CATSWDRNQPQHF; CDR3 DNA: TGTGCCACCAGCTGGGACAGGAATCAGCCCCAGCATTTT
D gene: -; J gene: TRBJ1-3; clone size: -; V gene: TRBV27; CDR3 protein: CASSLSASSGNTIYF; CDR3 DNA: TGTGCCAGCAGTTTATCGGCCAGCTCTGGAAACACCATATATTTT
D gene: -; J gene: TRBJ1-3; clone size: -; V gene: TRBV6-6; CDR3 protein: CASSFHFNTMQSSGNTIYF; CDR3 DNA: TGTGCCAGCAGTTTCCACTTCAACACAATGCAATCCTCTGGAAACACCATATATTTT
D gene: -; J gene: TRBJ1-2; clone size: few; V gene: TRBV12-3/TRBV12-4; CDR3 protein: CASSFLTALYGYTF; CDR3 DNA: TGTGCCAGCAGTTTTTTGACAGCACTCTATGGCTACACCTTC
D gene: TRBD2; J gene: TRBJ2-5; clone size: -; V gene: TRBV20-1; CDR3 protein: CSARGGGSETQYF; CDR3 DNA: TGCAGTGCTAGAGGGGGGGGTTCAGAGACCCAGTACTTC
D gene: -; J gene: TRBJ2-1; clone size: few; V gene: TRBV12-3/TRBV12-4; CDR3 protein: CASSLGGGGSGDNEQFF; CDR3 DNA: TGTGCCAGCAGTTTGGGGGGAGGCGGGTCCGGCGACAATGAGCAGTTCTTC
D gene: -; J gene: TRBJ2-3; clone size: -; V gene: TRBV10-3; CDR3 protein: CAISEGLSAPDTQYF; CDR3 DNA: TGTGCCATCAGTGAGGGACTTTCAGCCCCAGATACGCAGTATTTT
D gene: TRBD2; J gene: TRBJ2-7; clone size: few; V gene: TRBV4-2; CDR3 protein: CASSQALAGGRYEQYF; CDR3 DNA: TGTGCCAGCAGCCAAGCCTTAGCGGGGGGCCGGTACGAGCAGTACTTC
D gene: -; J gene: TRBJ2-5; clone size: -; V gene: TRBV6-5; CDR3 protein: CASSSGNLETQDF; CDR3 DNA: TGTGCCAGCAGCTCCGGGAACCTGGAGACCCAGGACTTC
D gene: TRBD1; J gene: TRBJ1-5; clone size: many; V gene: TRBV7-2; CDR3 protein: CASSLGQGAGRNQPQHF; CDR3 DNA: TGTGCCAGCAGCTTAGGGCAGGGGGCCGGACGCAATCAGCCCCAGCATTTT
D gene: -; J gene: TRBJ2-5; clone size: -; V gene: TRBV7-2; CDR3 protein: CASSPPEVETQYF; CDR3 DNA: TGTGCCAGCAGCCCCCCCGAGGTGGAGACCCAGTACTTC
D gene: -; J gene: TRBJ1-2; clone size: -; V gene: TRBV29-1; CDR3 protein: CSIQGDSYGYTF; CDR3 DNA: TGCAGTATACAGGGCGACTCCTATGGCTACACCTTC
D gene: TRBD1; J gene: TRBJ1-1; clone size: few; V gene: TRBV20-1; CDR3 protein: CSAREGTGMNTEAFF; CDR3 DNA: TGCAGTGCTAGAGAGGGGACAGGGATGAACACTGAAGCTTTCTTT
D gene: TRBD2; J gene: TRBJ2-5; clone size: -; V gene: TRBV7-6; CDR3 protein: CASSPGGRAQYF; CDR3 DNA: TGTGCCAGCAGCCCCGGTGGGAGGGCCCAGTACTTC
D gene: TRBD1; J gene: TRBJ2-1; clone size: -; V gene: TRBV11-2; CDR3 protein: CASSSQGAVYNEQFF; CDR3 DNA: TGTGCCAGCAGCTCCCAGGGGGCGGTCTACAATGAGCAGTTCTTC
D gene: -; J gene: TRBJ2-7; clone size: many; V gene: TRBV27; CDR3 protein: CASSQATGHLYEQYF; CDR3 DNA: TGTGCCAGCAGCCAGGCCACGGGACATTTGTACGAGCAGTACTTC
D gene: TRBD2; J gene: TRBJ2-5; clone size: -; V gene: TRBV29-1; CDR3 protein: CSVGGGQETQYF; CDR3 DNA: TGCAGCGTTGGGGGGGGGCAAGAGACCCAGTACTTC
D gene: -; J gene: TRBJ2-7; clone size: -; V gene: TRBV20-1; CDR3 protein: CSARDPLSAGMDEQYF; CDR3 DNA: TGCAGTGCTAGAGATCCGCTCTCGGCGGGTATGGACGAGCAGTACTTC
D gene: -; J gene: TRBJ2-1; clone size: few; V gene: TRBV7-2; CDR3 protein: CASSLSWYNEQFF; CDR3 DNA: TGTGCCAGCAGCTTATCCTGGTACAATGAGCAGTTCTTC
D gene: TRBD2; J gene: TRBJ2-1; clone size: -; V gene: TRBV6-2/TRBV6-3; CDR3 protein: CASSYSLAGYNEQFF; CDR3 DNA: TGTGCCAGCAGTTACTCGCTAGCGGGGTACAATGAGCAGTTCTTC
D gene: TRBD2; J gene: TRBJ2-7; clone size: -; V gene: TRBV2; CDR3 protein: CASSEWRGLNYEQYF; CDR3 DNA: TGTGCCAGCAGTGAGTGGCGGGGGTTAAACTACGAGCAGTACTTC
D gene: -; J gene: TRBJ2-7; clone size: -; V gene: TRBV5-6; CDR3 protein: CASSLGFVRGDSYEQYF; CDR3 DNA: TGTGCCAGCAGCTTGGGATTCGTCAGGGGAGACTCCTACGAGCAGTACTTC
D gene: -; J gene: TRBJ2-5; clone size: -; V gene: TRBV28; CDR3 protein: CASSTRIGGETQYF; CDR3 DNA: TGTGCCAGCAGTACAAGGATAGGGGGAGAGACCCAGTACTTC
D gene: TRBD2; J gene: TRBJ2-3; clone size: -; V gene: TRBV6-1; CDR3 protein: CASSEEWTSGDTQYF; CDR3 DNA: TGTGCCAGCAGTGAAGAATGGACTAGCGGGGATACGCAGTATTTT
D gene: -; J gene: TRBJ1-1; clone size: -; V gene: TRBV4-1; CDR3 protein: CASSHDKYTEAFF; CDR3 DNA: TGCGCCAGCAGCCATGATAAATACACTGAAGCTTTCTTT
D gene: -; J gene: TRBJ2-5; clone size: -; V gene: TRBV2; CDR3 protein: CASSVEGSGIQETQYF; CDR3 DNA: TGTGCCAGCAGCGTGGAGGGAAGTGGGATACAAGAGACCCAGTACTTC
D gene: -; J gene: TRBJ2-4; clone size: few; V gene: TRBV27; CDR3 protein: CASSLLAPRPPKNIQYF; CDR3 DNA: TGTGCCAGCAGTTTACTGGCCCCCAGGCCCCCCAAAAACATTCAGTACTTC
D gene: -; J gene: TRBJ1-1; clone size: few; V gene: TRBV27; CDR3 protein: CASGGMNTEAFF; CDR3 DNA: TGTGCCAGCGGAGGGATGAACACTGAAGCTTTCTTT
D gene: -; J gene: TRBJ1-5; clone size: -; V gene: TRBV27; CDR3 protein: CASSLTGRRPQHF; CDR3 DNA: TGTGCCAGCAGCTTAACAGGGAGAAGGCCCCAGCATTTT
D gene: -; J gene: TRBJ2-2; clone size: -; V gene: TRBV6-1; CDR3 protein: CASSADYSDTGELFF; CDR3 DNA: TGTGCCAGCAGTGCCGACTACTCCGACACCGGGGAGCTGTTTTTT
D gene: TRBD2; J gene: TRBJ2-5; clone size: many; V gene: TRBV7-2; CDR3 protein: CASSLAAGASGWGETQYF; CDR3 DNA: TGTGCCAGCAGCTTAGCGGCTGGGGCTAGCGGGTGGGGAGAGACCCAGTACTTC
D gene: TRBD2; J gene: TRBJ2-1; clone size: once; V gene: TRBV4-1; CDR3 protein: CASSQDSGGKNEQFF; CDR3 DNA: TGCGCCAGCAGCCAAGATTCGGGGGGAAAGAATGAGCAGTTCTTC
D gene: TRBD1; J gene: TRBJ2-5; clone size: many; V gene: TRBV7-8; CDR3 protein: CASSLEGTGFPEETQYF; CDR3 DNA: TGTGCCAGCAGCTTAGAGGGGACAGGGTTTCCAGAGGAGACCCAGTACTTC
D gene: TRBD1; J gene: TRBJ2-1; clone size: -; V gene: TRBV7-9; CDR3 protein: CASTGQATYNEQFF; CDR3 DNA: TGTGCCAGCACAGGACAGGCAACCTACAATGAGCAGTTCTTC
D gene: -; J gene: TRBJ1-1; clone size: many; V gene: TRBV28; CDR3 protein: CASSLRVLTEAFF; CDR3 DNA: TGTGCCAGCAGTTTGCGCGTTCTAACTGAAGCTTTCTTT
D gene: -; J gene: TRBJ1-6; clone size: -; V gene: TRBV14; CDR3 protein: CASRPDGDNSPLHF; CDR3 DNA: TGTGCCAGCAGACCGGACGGTGATAATTCACCCCTCCACTTT
D gene: -; J gene: TRBJ2-7; clone size: many; V gene: TRBV14; CDR3 protein: CASSLFGVGRSHEQYF; CDR3 DNA: TGTGCCAGCAGTCTATTCGGCGTGGGGAGATCCCACGAGCAGTACTTC
D gene: TRBD2; J gene: TRBJ2-3; clone size: many; V gene: TRBV7-2; CDR3 protein: CASSSLGGGALDTQYF; CDR3 DNA: TGTGCCAGCAGCTCTTTGGGCGGGGGGGCTCTTGATACGCAGTATTTT
D gene: -; J gene: TRBJ2-5; clone size: few; V gene: TRBV12-5; CDR3 protein: CASGLDPLLGQETQYF; CDR3 DNA: TGTGCTAGTGGTTTGGATCCCTTATTGGGCCAAGAGACCCAGTACTTC
D gene: -; J gene: TRBJ1-1; clone size: few; V gene: TRBV12-3/TRBV12-4; CDR3 protein: CASSFYPNTEAFF; CDR3 DNA: TGTGCCAGCAGTTTCTACCCGAACACTGAAGCTTTCTTT
D gene: TRBD1; J gene: TRBJ1-5; clone size: few; V gene: TRBV6-1; CDR3 protein: CASSRDRRSNQPQHF; CDR3 DNA: TGTGCCAGCAGCCGGGACAGGCGTAGCAATCAGCCCCAGCATTTT
D gene: TRBD1; J gene: TRBJ2-1; clone size: -; V gene: TRBV7-9; CDR3 protein: CASSPGQGSSYNEQFF; CDR3 DNA: TGTGCCAGCAGCCCGGGACAGGGGAGCTCCTACAATGAGCAGTTCTTC
D gene: TRBD1; J gene: TRBJ2-7; clone size: -; V gene: TRBV10-3; CDR3 protein: CAISDPGQFYEQYF; CDR3 DNA: TGTGCCATCAGTGACCCGGGACAGTTCTACGAGCAGTACTTC